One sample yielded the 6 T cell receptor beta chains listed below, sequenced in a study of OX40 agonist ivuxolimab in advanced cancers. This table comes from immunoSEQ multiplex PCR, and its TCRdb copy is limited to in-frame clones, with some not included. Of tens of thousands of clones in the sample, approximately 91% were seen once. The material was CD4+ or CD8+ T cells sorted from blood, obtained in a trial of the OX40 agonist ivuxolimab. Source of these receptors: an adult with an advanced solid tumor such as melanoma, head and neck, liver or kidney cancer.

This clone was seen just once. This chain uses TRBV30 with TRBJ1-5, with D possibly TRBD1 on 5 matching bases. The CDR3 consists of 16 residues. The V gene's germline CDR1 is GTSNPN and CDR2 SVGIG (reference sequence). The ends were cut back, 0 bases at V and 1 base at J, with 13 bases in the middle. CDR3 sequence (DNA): TGTGCCTGGAGTGTACACAGGTCGGGCAGCAATCAGCCCCAGCATTTT. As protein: CAWSVHRSGSNQPQHF.

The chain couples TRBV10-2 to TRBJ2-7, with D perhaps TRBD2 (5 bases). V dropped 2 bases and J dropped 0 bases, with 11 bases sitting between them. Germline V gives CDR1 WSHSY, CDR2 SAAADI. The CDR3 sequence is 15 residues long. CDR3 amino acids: CASSEEGRSSYEQYF. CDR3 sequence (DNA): TGCGCCAGCAGTGAGGAGGGCAGGAGCTCCTACGAGCAGTACTTC.

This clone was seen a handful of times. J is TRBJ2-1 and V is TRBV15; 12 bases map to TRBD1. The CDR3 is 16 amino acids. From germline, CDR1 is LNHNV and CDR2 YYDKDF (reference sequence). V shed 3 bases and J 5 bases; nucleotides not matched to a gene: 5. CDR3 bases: TGTGCCACCAGCAGGGGACAGGGGGCCTTGAACAATGAGCAGTTCTTC. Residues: CATSRGQGALNNEQFF.

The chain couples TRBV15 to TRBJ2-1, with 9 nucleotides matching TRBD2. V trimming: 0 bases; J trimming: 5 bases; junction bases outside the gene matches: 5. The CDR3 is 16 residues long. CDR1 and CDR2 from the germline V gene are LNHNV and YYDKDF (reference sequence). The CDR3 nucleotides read TGTGCCACCAGCAGAGATATGGCGGGAGGGGACAATGAGCAGTTCTTC. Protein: CATSRDMAGGDNEQFF. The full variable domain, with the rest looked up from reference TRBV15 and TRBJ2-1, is DAMVIQNPRYQVTQFGKPVTLSCSQTLNHNVMYWYQQKSSQAPKLLFHYYDKDFNNEADTPDNFQSRRPNTSFCFLDIRSPGLGDTAMYLCATSRDMAGGDNEQFFGPGTRLTVL.

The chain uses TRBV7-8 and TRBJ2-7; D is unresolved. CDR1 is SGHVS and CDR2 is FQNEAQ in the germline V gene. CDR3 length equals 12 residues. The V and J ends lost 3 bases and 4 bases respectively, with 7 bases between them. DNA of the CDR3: TGTGCCAGCAGCTTTCTGTTATACGAGCAGTACTTC. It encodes CASSFLLYEQYF. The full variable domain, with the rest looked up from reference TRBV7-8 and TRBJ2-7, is GAGVSQSPRYKVAKRGQDVALRCDPISGHVSLFWYQQALGQGPEFLTYFQNEAQLDKSGLPSDRFFAERPEGSVSTLKIQRTQQEDSAVYLCASSFLLYEQYFGPGTRLTVT.

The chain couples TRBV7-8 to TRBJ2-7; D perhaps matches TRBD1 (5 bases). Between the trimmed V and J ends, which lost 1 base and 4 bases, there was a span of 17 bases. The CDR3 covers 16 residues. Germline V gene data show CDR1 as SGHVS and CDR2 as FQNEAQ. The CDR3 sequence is CASSLGGHRKEYEQYF. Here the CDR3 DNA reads TGTGCCAGCAGCTTAGGAGGTCACAGGAAAGAATACGAGCAGTACTTC.